The rows below give T cell receptor beta chains drawn from one sample of a study of OX40 agonist ivuxolimab in advanced cancers. This table comes from immunoSEQ multiplex PCR, and its TCRdb copy is limited to in-frame clones, with some not included. The sample records around 60,000 clones, 80% to 95% being singletons. Here the sequenced sample was CD4+ or CD8+ T cells sorted from blood, taken in a trial of the OX40 agonist ivuxolimab. The origin of the receptors is an adult with an advanced solid tumor such as melanoma, head and neck, liver or kidney cancer. CDR3s include the opening cysteine and the closing phenylalanine or tryptophan. A D gene is named only where the DNA matches it firmly. Expanded clones are given a class, and other clones once, few, many or no size at all.

TRBJ1-1,TRBV4-3,-,-,TGCGCCAGCAGCCAAGAAGGGCGACAGAGGAACACTGAAGCTTTCTTT,CASSQEGRQRNTEAFF
TRBJ2-7,TRBV27,TRBD1,-,TGTGCCAGCAGTTCCCGGGACAGGGGTTTCGAGCAGTACTTC,CASSSRDRGFEQYF
TRBJ1-3,TRBV9,-,-,TGTGCCAGCAGCGTAGTTCCGGACAGTTGGGGTAACACCATATATTTT,CASSVVPDSWGNTIYF
TRBJ2-3,TRBV29-1,-,-,TGCAGCGTTGAAGGCGGTTCTAGCACAGATACGCAGTATTTT,CSVEGGSSTDTQYF
TRBJ2-7,TRBV5-1,TRBD2,-,TGCGCCAGCAGCACCGGGACTAGCGGGAGAAAGGAGTCCTACGAGCAGTACTTC,CASSTGTSGRKESYEQYF
TRBJ2-7,TRBV11-2,-,-,TGTGCCAGCAGCCCCGACGACCACGAGCAGTACTTC,CASSPDDHEQYF
TRBJ2-1,TRBV11-2,-,once,TGTGCCAGCAGCAGCAGGGATAGAAGCTCCTACAATGAGCAGTTCTTC,CASSSRDRSSYNEQFF
TRBJ2-3,TRBV7-9,-,-,TGTGCCAGCACCACGAGGGGAGGCCTCACAGATACGCAGTATTTT,CASTTRGGLTDTQYF
TRBJ1-1,TRBV30,-,few,TGTGCCTGGAGACAGAACACTGAAGCTTTCTTT,CAWRQNTEAFF
TRBJ1-4,TRBV28,-,-,TGTGCCAGCAGTCCCAACGGGGCCGTCTCAACTAATGAAAAACTGTTTTTT,CASSPNGAVSTNEKLFF
TRBJ1-2,TRBV5-1,-,-,TGCGCCAGCAGCCCGGGTGGCGGGAGCGGGTGGGCTGGCTACACCTTC,CASSPGGGSGWAGYTF
TRBJ1-5,TRBV28,-,-,TGTGCCAGCAGTTTTTTGGGTCGCAGTCAGCCCCAGCATTTT,CASSFLGRSQPQHF
TRBJ1-1,TRBV30,-,few,TGTGCCTGGAGAGGAGAGACTGAAGCTTTCTTT,CAWRGETEAFF
TRBJ2-1,TRBV5-6,TRBD2,-,TGTGCCAGCAGCTTGCCACTAGCGGGAGTAGTGGCAAATGAGCAGTTCTTC,CASSLPLAGVVANEQFF
TRBJ2-2,TRBV4-1,-,-,TGCGCCAGCAGCCACCCACAGAGAACCGGGGAGCTGTTTTTT,CASSHPQRTGELFF
TRBJ1-5,TRBV6-5,-,-,TGTGCCAGCAGTCCGGCCGGTGGGGATCAGCCCCAGCATTTT,CASSPAGGDQPQHF
TRBJ2-5,TRBV6-5,-,-,TGTGCCAGCAGTTACTCGACCCCTTGGGAGACCCAGTACTTC,CASSYSTPWETQYF
TRBJ2-7,TRBV4-1,-,-,TGCGCCAGCAGCCCGGGGGGCCCCTACGAGCAGTACTTC,CASSPGGPYEQYF
TRBJ2-7,TRBV7-9,TRBD2,once,TGTGCCAGCGCCCCGGGACTAGCTCTTTACGAGCAGTACTTC,CASAPGLALYEQYF
TRBJ2-7,TRBV28,-,-,TGTGCCAGCAGTCCGGACACTTACGAGCAGTACTTC,CASSPDTYEQYF
TRBJ2-5,TRBV4-2,-,-,TGTGCCAGCAGCCAAGATGGGTTCCAAGAGACCCAGTACTTC,CASSQDGFQETQYF
TRBJ2-7,TRBV28,-,-,TGTGCCAGCAGTTTACTGGGGATAAGCTCCTACGAGCAGTACTTC,CASSLLGISSYEQYF
TRBJ2-7,TRBV11-2,-,once,TGTGCCAGCAGCCTGGGTAGGGGATCCTACGAGCAGTGCTTC,CASSLGRGSYEQCF
TRBJ1-5,TRBV4-1,-,-,TGCGCCAGCAGCCAAGTTGGCAGGGTTTTGGGCAATCAGCCCCAGCATTTT,CASSQVGRVLGNQPQHF
TRBJ2-2,TRBV10-3,-,-,TGTGCCATCAGTGAAACCCTGGCAGCCAACACCGGGGAGCTGTTTTTT,CAISETLAANTGELFF
TRBJ2-2,TRBV2,-,-,TGTGCCAGCAGTGAAATGGGTGGGGAGCTGTTTTTT,CASSEMGGELFF
TRBJ1-1,TRBV7-2,TRBD1,-,TGTGCCAGCAGCTTAGCGGTCCTTGGACAGGGGGCCCCCACTGAAGCTTTCTTT,CASSLAVLGQGAPTEAFF
TRBJ2-7,TRBV29-1,TRBD1,once,TGCAGCGTGGGCCGTGGGACAGGGCGGGGAGAGCAGTACTTC,CSVGRGTGRGEQYF
TRBJ1-1,TRBV4-3,-,few,TGCGCCAGCAGCCCTTCTAGGACTCCGAACACTGAAGCTTTCTTT,CASSPSRTPNTEAFF
TRBJ2-7,TRBV4-3,TRBD1,-,TGCGCCAGCAGCCAAGTCGAGGGACAGGGGGACGCCTACGAGCAGTACTTC,CASSQVEGQGDAYEQYF
TRBJ2-7,TRBV7-6,-,-,TGTGCCAGCAGCTTAGAGGCGACCGAAACCTACGAGCAGTACTTC,CASSLEATETYEQYF
TRBJ2-7,TRBV13,-,-,TGTGCCAGCAGCTTAAGCAGCTACGAGCAGTACTTC,CASSLSSYEQYF
TRBJ1-4,TRBV30,TRBD1,-,TGTGCCTTCGAGACAGGGGATAATGAAAAACTGTTTTTT,CAFETGDNEKLFF
TRBJ2-5,TRBV29-1,-,-,TGCAGCGATGTAGTGGGGAAGACCCAGTACTTC,CSDVVGKTQYF
TRBJ2-7,TRBV6-5,TRBD2,-,TGTGCCAGCAGTTACTTTGGACTAGCGGGACCCGACGAGCAGTACTTC,CASSYFGLAGPDEQYF
TRBJ1-2,TRBV7-9,-,-,TGTGCCAGCAGCTTAGCGTACGCCAGGGCGATTTCCTATGGCTACACCTTC,CASSLAYARAISYGYTF
TRBJ2-1,TRBV2,-,-,TGTGCCAGCAGGTACAATGAGCAGTTCTTC,CASRYNEQFF
TRBJ2-6,TRBV7-9,TRBD2,-,TGTGCCAGCAGCTCATCTCTAGCGCGGGAGGGCCCTGGGGCCAACGTCCTGACTTTC,CASSSSLAREGPGANVLTF
TRBJ2-2,TRBV29-1,TRBD1,-,TGCAGCGCTTCTATGGACAGGGCCTCTAACACCGGGGAGCTGTTTTTT,CSASMDRASNTGELFF
TRBJ2-7,TRBV27,-,-,TGTGCCAGCAGTTTCGGCCTGGGTGTCAACGAGCAGTACTTC,CASSFGLGVNEQYF
TRBJ1-1,TRBV6-6,-,-,TGTGCCAGCAGTTACTCGATTGTCGTCACTGAAGCTTTCTTT,CASSYSIVVTEAFF
TRBJ2-3,TRBV5-4,TRBD2,-,TGTGCCAGCAGCTTGGCCACCGGGACTAGCGAGACAGATACGCAGTATTTT,CASSLATGTSETDTQYF
TRBJ2-1,TRBV7-7,TRBD2,-,TGTGCTAGCAGCCCGATAGCGGGAGAGTACAATGAGCAGTTCTTC,CASSPIAGEYNEQFF
TRBJ2-7,TRBV6-5,-,-,TGTGCCAGCAACGAAGGGGGGGACGAGCAGTACTTC,CASNEGGDEQYF
TRBJ2-3,TRBV9,TRBD2,-,TGTGCCAGCAGCCTGATCGGACTAGCGGAGATCACAGATACGCAGTATTTT,CASSLIGLAEITDTQYF
TRBJ2-2,TRBV19,-,-,TGTGCCACAACTTTGGACACCGGGGAGCTGTTTTTT,CATTLDTGELFF
TRBJ2-1,TRBV28,-,once,TGTGCCAGTGGGCGCAAATTCTACAATGAGCAGTTCTTC,CASGRKFYNEQFF
TRBJ2-1,TRBV19,-,once,TGTGCCAGTATGGCGGGCCCTAATGAGCAGTTCTTC,CASMAGPNEQFF
TRBJ2-7,TRBV11-2,-,-,TGTGCCAGCAGCTCCGGAGGGCAGGGATCATACGAGCAGTACTTC,CASSSGGQGSYEQYF
TRBJ2-3,TRBV30,TRBD2,-,TGTGCCTGGAGTGTTGGCAGCGGGAGATCGGCAGATACGCAGTATTTT,CAWSVGSGRSADTQYF
TRBJ2-3,TRBV4-1,-,-,TGCGCCAGCAGCCAACAGGGCTTCACAGATACGCAGTATTTT,CASSQQGFTDTQYF
TRBJ1-1,TRBV28,-,-,TGTGCCAGCAGTTTTGCGCCAGTTGAAGCTTTCTTT,CASSFAPVEAFF
TRBJ2-1,TRBV6-5,-,-,TGTGCCAGCACTCTAACGGGACTTGACTACAATGAGCAGTTCTTC,CASTLTGLDYNEQFF
TRBJ2-1,TRBV18,TRBD2,-,TGTGCCAGCTCACCATTCTCTAGCGGGATCTACAATGAGCAGTTCTTC,CASSPFSSGIYNEQFF
TRBJ1-1,TRBV5-4,TRBD1,-,TGTGCCAGCAGCCCAGCGGACAGGGGGACCGGCACTGAAGCTTTCTTT,CASSPADRGTGTEAFF
TRBJ2-3,TRBV7-2,-,-,TGTGCCAGCAGCTTAACTATGTTCTCCACAGATACGCAGTATTTT,CASSLTMFSTDTQYF